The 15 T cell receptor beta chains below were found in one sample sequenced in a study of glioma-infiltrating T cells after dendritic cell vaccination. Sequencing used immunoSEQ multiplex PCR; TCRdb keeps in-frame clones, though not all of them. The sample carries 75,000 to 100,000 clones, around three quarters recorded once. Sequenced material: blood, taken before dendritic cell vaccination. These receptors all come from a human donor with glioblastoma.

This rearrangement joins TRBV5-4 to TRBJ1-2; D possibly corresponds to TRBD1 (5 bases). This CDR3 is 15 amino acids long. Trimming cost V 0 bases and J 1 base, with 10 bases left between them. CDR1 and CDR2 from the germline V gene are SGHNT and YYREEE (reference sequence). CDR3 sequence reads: CASSLDRSFNYGYTF. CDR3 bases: TGTGCCAGCAGCTTGGACAGGAGCTTTAACTATGGCTACACCTTC.

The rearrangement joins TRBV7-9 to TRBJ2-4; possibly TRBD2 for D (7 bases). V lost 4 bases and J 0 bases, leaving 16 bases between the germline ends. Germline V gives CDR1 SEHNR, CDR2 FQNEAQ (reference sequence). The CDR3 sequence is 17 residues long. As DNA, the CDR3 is TGTGCCAGCAGCTCCCTCGGCGGGGGCATAGCCAAAAACATTCAGTACTTC. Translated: CASSSLGGGIAKNIQYF.

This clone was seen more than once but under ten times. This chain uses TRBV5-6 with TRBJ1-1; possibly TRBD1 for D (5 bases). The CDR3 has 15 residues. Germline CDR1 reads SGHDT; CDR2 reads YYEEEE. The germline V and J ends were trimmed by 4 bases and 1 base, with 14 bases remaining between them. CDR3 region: CASSAKTQGNTEAFF. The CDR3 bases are TGTGCCAGCAGCGCAAAGACCCAGGGGAACACTGAAGCTTTCTTT. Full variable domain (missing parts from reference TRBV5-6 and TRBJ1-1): DAGVTQSPTHLIKTRGQQVTLRCSPKSGHDTVSWYQQALGQGPQFIFQYYEEEERQRGNFPDRFSGHQFPNYSSELNVNALLLGDSALYLCASSAKTQGNTEAFFGQGTRLTVV.

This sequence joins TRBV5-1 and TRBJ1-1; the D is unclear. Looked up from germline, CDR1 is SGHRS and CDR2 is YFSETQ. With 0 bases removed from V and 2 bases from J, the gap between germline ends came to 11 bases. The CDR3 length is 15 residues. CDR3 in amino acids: CASSLGGSGNTEAFF. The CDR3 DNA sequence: TGCGCCAGCAGCTTGGGCGGAAGCGGAAACACTGAAGCTTTCTTT.

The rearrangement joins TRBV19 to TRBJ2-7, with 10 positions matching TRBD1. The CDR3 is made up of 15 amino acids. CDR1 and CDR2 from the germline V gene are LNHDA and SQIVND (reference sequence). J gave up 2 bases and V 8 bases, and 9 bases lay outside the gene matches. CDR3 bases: TGTGCCAGTCGGACCGGGACAGGGGTGGCCTACGAGCAGTACTTC. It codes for CASRTGTGVAYEQYF.

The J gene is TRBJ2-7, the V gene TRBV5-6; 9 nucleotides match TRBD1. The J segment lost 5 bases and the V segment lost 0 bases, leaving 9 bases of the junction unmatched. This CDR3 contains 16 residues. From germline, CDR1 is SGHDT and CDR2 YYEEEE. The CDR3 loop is CASSLAYGTGKNEQYF. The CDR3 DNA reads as TGTGCCAGCAGCTTGGCCTACGGGACAGGGAAGAACGAGCAGTACTTC.

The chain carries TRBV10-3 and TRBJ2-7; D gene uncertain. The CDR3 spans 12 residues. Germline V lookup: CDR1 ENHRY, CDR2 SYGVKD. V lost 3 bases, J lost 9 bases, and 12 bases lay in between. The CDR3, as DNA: TGTGCCATCAGTGAAACAGTCCAGGTGCAGTACTTC. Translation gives CAISETVQVQYF.

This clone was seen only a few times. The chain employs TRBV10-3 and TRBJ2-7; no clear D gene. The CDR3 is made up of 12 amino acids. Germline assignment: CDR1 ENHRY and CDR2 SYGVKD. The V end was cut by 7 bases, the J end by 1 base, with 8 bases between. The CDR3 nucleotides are TGTGCCATCACTAACGGTTCCTACGAGCAGTACTTC. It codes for CAITNGSYEQYF.

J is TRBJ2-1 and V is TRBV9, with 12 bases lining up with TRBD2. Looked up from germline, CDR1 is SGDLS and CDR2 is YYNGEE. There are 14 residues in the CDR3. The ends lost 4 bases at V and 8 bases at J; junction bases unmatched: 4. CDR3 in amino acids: CASSPRLAGDEQFF. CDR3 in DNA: TGTGCCAGCAGCCCCCGACTAGCGGGAGATGAGCAGTTCTTC.

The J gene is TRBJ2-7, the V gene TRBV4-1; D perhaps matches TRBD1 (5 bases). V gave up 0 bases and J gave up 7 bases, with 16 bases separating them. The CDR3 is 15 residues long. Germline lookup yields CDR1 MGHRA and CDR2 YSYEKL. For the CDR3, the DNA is TGCGCCAGCAGCCAAGAGGCACAGGTCCCAGGGGAGCAGTACTTC. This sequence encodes CASSQEAQVPGEQYF.

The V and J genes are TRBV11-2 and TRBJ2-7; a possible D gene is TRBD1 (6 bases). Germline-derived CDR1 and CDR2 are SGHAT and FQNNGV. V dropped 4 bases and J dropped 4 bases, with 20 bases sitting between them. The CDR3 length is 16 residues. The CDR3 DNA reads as TGTGCCAGCAGCTCGCCGGTGGGGGCCCTCTCGTACGAGCAGTACTTC. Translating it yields CASSSPVGALSYEQYF. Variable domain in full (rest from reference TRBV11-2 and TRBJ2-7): EAGVAQSPRYKIIEKRQSVAFWCNPISGHATLYWYQQILGQGPKLLIQFQNNGVVDDSQLPKDRFSAERLKGVDSTLKIQPAKLEDSAVYLCASSSPVGALSYEQYFGPGTRLTVT.

Here the CDR3 DNA reads TGTGCCATCAGTGACGGGACACCTGGAAACACCATATATTTT. Its translation: CAISDGTPGNTIYF. The rearrangement uses TRBV10-3 and TRBJ1-3; tentative D call: TRBD1 (6 bases). The CDR3 length is 14 residues. V shed 3 bases and J shed 2 bases, with 8 bases lying between them. Germline values: CDR1 ENHRY, CDR2 SYGVKD.

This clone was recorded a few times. The CDR3 is CASSIGTRGADTQYF. CDR3 coding DNA: TGTGCCAGTAGTATTGGGACTAGGGGCGCAGATACGCAGTATTTT. The chain links TRBV19 to TRBJ2-3; 8 bases line up with TRBD2. The CDR3 spans 15 residues. Trimming removed 3 bases from V and 4 bases from J; junction bases left unmatched: 6. Germline assignment: CDR1 LNHDA and CDR2 SQIVND (reference sequence).

Written as DNA, the CDR3 is TGCGCCAGCAGCTCGGGATTGACAGGATACTACGAGCAGTACTTC. Protein: CASSSGLTGYYEQYF. V is TRBV5-1 and J is TRBJ2-7, with D tentatively TRBD1 (6 bases). The germline CDR1 and CDR2 sequences are SGHRS and YFSETQ. This CDR3 comprises 15 residues. V was shortened by 3 bases and J by 3 bases, with 16 bases between the two germline ends.

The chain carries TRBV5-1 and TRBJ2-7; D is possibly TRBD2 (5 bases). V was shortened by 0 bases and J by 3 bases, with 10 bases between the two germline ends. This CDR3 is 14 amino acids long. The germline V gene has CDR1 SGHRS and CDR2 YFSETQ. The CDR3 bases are TGCGCCAGCAGCTTGGAGGCGGGTCTCTACGAGCAGTACTTC. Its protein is CASSLEAGLYEQYF.